The clone carrying this TCR beta chain was found a few times. The target antigen is unknown. These data belong to a study of cytomegalovirus exposure and HLA in healthy donors. General study findings and limits: In vitro confirmation showed a few CMV-associated chains to be CMV antigen specific.

The protocol was immunoSEQ multiplex PCR, while the TCRdb copy is restricted to in-frame clones and leaves out a portion. The sample shows some 98,000 clones, around 88% of them seen only once. This CDR3 is built from 14 residues. Trimming took off 2 bases at V and 5 bases at J, with 11 bases between the two ends. Germline V gene lookup returns CDR1 SGHDT and CDR2 YYEEEE. The sequenced material came from PBMCs. The sequence came from a woman in her thirties in good health and CMV-seronegative. V and J are TRBV5-6 and TRBJ1-5, with D maybe TRBD1 (5 bases). The CDR3 region is CASSFTPGDQPQHF. In DNA form, the CDR3 reads TGTGCCAGCAGCTTTACTCCGGGGGATCAGCCCCAGCATTTT.